Presented here are 20 T cell receptor beta chains from one specimen sequenced in a study of T cell responses to AZD1222 COVID-19 vaccine. The table came from immunoSEQ multiplex PCR; TCRdb's copy has only in-frame clones and leaves some out. The sample lists 150,000 to 180,000 clones; roughly nine tenths were seen once. The source was peripheral blood, collected on day 0 of MenACWY control vaccination. The receptors originated from an adult in good health.

The chain couples TRBV7-9 to TRBJ2-7; either TRBD1 or TRBD2 may fit D (6 bases each). CDR1 and CDR2 (germline): SEHNR, FQNEAQ (reference sequence). The ends were cut back, 6 bases at V and 0 bases at J, with 21 bases in the middle. CDR3 length: 17 amino acids. Here the CDR3 reads CASSSSRGHQVSYEQYF. In nucleotides, the CDR3 is TGTGCCAGCAGTTCTAGTCGGGGGCACCAGGTCTCCTACGAGCAGTACTTC.

Written as DNA, the CDR3 is TGTGCCAGCAGCCAAAACATAGTAGCCACTGAAGCTTTCTTT. Residues: CASSQNIVATEAFF. The chain employs TRBV4-2 and TRBJ1-1; no clear D. Per the germline V gene, CDR1 is LGHNA and CDR2 is YNFKEQ. Trimming pared 2 bases from V and 4 bases from J, leaving 11 bases between. This CDR3 has 14 amino acids.

CDR3 sequence: CASSYTGGQIQPQHF. CDR3 nucleotide sequence: TGTGCCAGCAGCTACACAGGGGGCCAGATCCAGCCCCAGCATTTT. This chain links TRBV6-5 with TRBJ1-5; 9 nucleotides agree with TRBD1. V shed 6 bases, J shed 7 bases, and the junction held 10 bases outside the gene matches. Germline V gives CDR1 MNHEY, CDR2 SVGAGI. This CDR3 has 15 residues.

The sample holds one count of this clone. V usage is TRBV6-5 and J usage is TRBJ2-7; 8 nucleotides agree with TRBD1. V lost 2 bases, J lost 1 base, and 7 bases stayed unmatched. The CDR3 runs to 16 residues. Germline CDR1 is MNHEY and CDR2 is SVGAGI. The CDR3 DNA reads TGTGCCAGCAGTTACGGGAAGGGACAGGTTTCCTACGAGCAGTACTTC. Residues: CASSYGKGQVSYEQYF.

This clone was observed a single time. The CDR3 region is CASSPVPGDYEQYV. CDR3 in DNA: TGTGCCAGCTCACCAGTTCCCGGAGACTACGAGCAGTACGTC. The V call is TRBV18, the J call TRBJ2-7; unclear D gene. The V end lost 2 bases, the J end lost 3 bases, and 11 bases lay between the germline ends. There are 14 residues in the CDR3. The germline V gene has CDR1 KGHSH and CDR2 LQKENI.

This clone was recorded once. The gene calls are TRBV7-6 and TRBJ2-7; D is possibly TRBD2 (5 bases). The germline gives CDR1 SGHVS, CDR2 FNYEAQ. This CDR3 has 18 amino acids. Trimming removed 2 bases at V and 4 bases at J, with 24 bases between. The CDR3 protein is CASSLSLREPRERYEQYF. The CDR3 DNA reads TGTGCCAGCAGCTTAAGCCTTCGGGAACCCAGAGAGAGATACGAGCAGTACTTC. Full variable domain (outside the CDR3, taken from reference TRBV7-6 and TRBJ2-7): GAGVSQSPRYKVTKRGQDVALRCDPISGHVSLYWYRQALGQGPEFLTYFNYEAQQDKSGLPNDRFSAERPEGSISTLTIQRTEQRDSAMYRCASSLSLREPRERYEQYFGPGTRLTVT.

The V and J genes are TRBV2 and TRBJ2-3, with D tentatively TRBD2 (5 bases). This CDR3 is 14 amino acids long. Trimming removed 4 bases from V and 0 bases from J, with 8 bases in between. Germline V gene sequence: CDR1 SNHLY, CDR2 FYNNEI. The chain's CDR3 is CASSGRTSTDTQYF. In DNA form, the CDR3 reads TGTGCCAGCAGTGGTCGGACTAGCACAGATACGCAGTATTTT.

This clone came up once. This chain uses TRBV3-1 (or the pseudogene TRBV3-2) with TRBJ2-5, with TRBD2 matching 7 bases. The CDR3 is 16 amino acids. The V and J ends lost 4 bases and 3 bases, in that order; junction bases with no gene match: 11. Germline V lookup: CDR1 LGHDT, CDR2 YNNKEL (reference sequence). For the CDR3, the DNA is TGTGCCAGCAGCCGTTCAGGGACTAATAATGAAGAGACCCAGTACTTC. Its protein is CASSRSGTNNEETQYF.

The CDR3 DNA reads as TGTGCCAGCAGTACCGGGACTAGCATCCATGAGCAGTTCTTC. It translates to CASSTGTSIHEQFF. The V gene is TRBV6-5, the J gene TRBJ2-1; 9 nucleotides match TRBD2. Germline V CDR1 and CDR2: MNHEY, SVGAGI. V trimming: 5 bases; J trimming: 8 bases; junction bases outside the gene matches: 7. This CDR3 has 14 residues.

J is TRBJ1-5 and V is TRBV5-1; D ambiguous. The CDR3 has 13 residues. The V end was cut by 0 bases, the J end by 9 bases, with 10 bases between. Germline values: CDR1 SGHRS, CDR2 YFSETQ. As DNA, the CDR3 is TGCGCCAGCAGCTTGGTAGGTTCTGGGCCCCAGCATTTT. Translated: CASSLVGSGPQHF.

The chain combines TRBV19 with TRBJ1-1; 8 bases are shared with TRBD1. V shed 3 bases and J 10 bases; nucleotides not matched to a gene: 13. This CDR3 is built from 15 residues. CDR1 and CDR2 from the germline V gene are LNHDA and SQIVND (reference sequence). CDR3 nucleotide sequence: TGTGCCAGTAGTATCGAAACAGGGGGTGCCCCGAGAGCTTTCTTT. Protein sequence: CASSIETGGAPRAFF.

CDR3 sequence reads: CASSYDGSGSGTGSNYGYTF. CDR3 DNA sequence: TGTGCCAGTAGTTACGACGGTTCGGGTTCCGGGACAGGGAGCAACTATGGCTACACCTTC. The rearrangement uses TRBV19 and TRBJ1-2; 9 positions match TRBD1. From germline, CDR1 is LNHDA and CDR2 SQIVND (reference sequence). The CDR3 length is 20 residues. Germline trimming cut 5 bases from V and 2 bases from J; bases unmatched to any gene: 21.

The V and J genes are TRBV4-3 and TRBJ1-2; 8 bases map to TRBD1. The CDR3 loop spans 16 amino acids. The V and J ends lost 1 base and 7 bases, in that order; junction bases with no gene match: 11. Germline assignment: CDR1 LGHNA and CDR2 YSLEER. The CDR3 sequence is CASSQGGTTGVGGYTF. The CDR3 coding sequence is TGCGCCAGCAGCCAAGGGGGTACGACAGGGGTTGGTGGCTACACCTTC.

The chain links TRBV6-5 to TRBJ2-7; 9 nucleotides match TRBD1. CDR3 length: 13 amino acids. The V gene end was trimmed by 5 bases and the J gene end by 3 bases; junction bases not matched to a gene: 2. The germline gives CDR1 MNHEY, CDR2 SVGAGI. CDR3 bases: TGTGCCAGCAGTCTGGGACAGGGCTACGAGCAGTACGTC. Translation gives CASSLGQGYEQYV.

This chain connects TRBV7-9 to TRBJ1-2, with D perhaps TRBD1 (5 bases). Trimming removed 1 base from V and 6 bases from J, with 12 bases in between. Germline V gives CDR1 SEHNR, CDR2 FQNEAQ (reference sequence). The length of the CDR3 is 14 residues. The CDR3 coding sequence is TGTGCCAGCAGCTTAGGCAGGGAAGGGGATGGCTACACCTTC. Translated, it gives CASSLGREGDGYTF. The full variable domain, completed using reference TRBV7-9 and TRBJ1-2, is DTGVSQNPRHKITKRGQNVTFRCDPISEHNRLYWYRQTLGQGPEFLTYFQNEAQLEKSRLLSDRFSAERPKGSFSTLEIQRTEQGDSAMYLCASSLGREGDGYTFGSGTRLTVV.

The chain combines TRBV23-1 with TRBJ2-7; D might be TRBD1 (5 bases). TRBV23-1 is designated an ORF whose function remains uncertain. Trimming left V 10 bases short and J 3 bases short, with 10 bases between. This CDR3 contains 11 residues. CDR3 residues: CATRQSYEQYF. In DNA form, the CDR3 reads TGCGCCACCCGACAGAGCTACGAGCAGTACTTC.

This chain connects TRBV24-1 to TRBJ1-2; D gene unclear. This CDR3 region has 14 residues. V lost 5 bases and J 2 bases, leaving 11 bases between the germline ends. CDR1 and CDR2 from the germline V gene are KGHDR and SFDVKD. In DNA, the CDR3 is TGTGCCACCAGTGGTCGGCAGAGCAACTATGGCTACACCTTC. It translates to CATSGRQSNYGYTF.

The V call is TRBV9, the J call TRBJ2-3, with TRBD1 matching 7 bases. Germline-derived CDR1 and CDR2 are SGDLS and YYNGEE. There are 15 residues in the CDR3. Trimming took 4 bases from V and 4 from J; bases not matched to a gene: 9. The CDR3 reads CASSPDRQGADTQYF. DNA for the CDR3: TGTGCCAGCAGCCCAGACCGACAGGGCGCAGATACGCAGTATTTT.

The chain carries TRBV19 and TRBJ1-2; D is undetermined. Trimming removed 7 bases from V and 4 bases from J, with 4 bases in between. Germline V gene data show CDR1 as LNHDA and CDR2 as SQIVND (reference sequence). The CDR3 covers 10 residues. Written as DNA, the CDR3 is TGTGCCAGTAACGGCTATGGCTACACCTTC. Translated: CASNGYGYTF. Supplemented by reference TRBV19 and TRBJ1-2, the full variable domain reads DGGITQSPKYLFRKEGQNVTLSCEQNLNHDAMYWYRQDPGQGLRLIYYSQIVNDFQKGDIAEGYSVSREKKESFPLTVTSAQKNPTAFYLCASNGYGYTFGSGTRLTVV.

The chain employs TRBV12-3 or TRBV12-4 and TRBJ1-2; weak D call: TRBD1 (6 bases). V lost 5 bases to trimming and J lost 3 bases, with 7 bases between them. This CDR3 has 12 amino acids. The CDR3 DNA is TGTGCCAGCAGTACAGGGTACTATGGCTACACCTTC. It specifies CASSTGYYGYTF.